A selection of T cell receptor beta chains follows, all from one sample in a study of OX40 agonist ivuxolimab in advanced cancers. Clones were read by immunoSEQ multiplex PCR, and TCRdb kept only the in-frame ones, dropping some. Of about 78,000 clones detected, under 90% appear once; the ten largest clones hold about 0.4%. Sequenced material: CD4+ or CD8+ T cells sorted from blood, taken in a trial of the OX40 agonist ivuxolimab. The origin of the receptors is an adult with an advanced solid tumor such as melanoma, head and neck, liver or kidney cancer. The CDR3 runs from the conserved cysteine through the conserved F or W. The D gene is left open where the match is weak. Rows give clone size only sometimes, using once, few, many, or a class for an expanded clone.

>-|-|TRBV6-6|TRBJ2-2
CASLKTGFMFAGELFF
TGTGCCAGCCTAAAAACGGGGTTTATGTTCGCCGGGGAGCTGTTTTTT
>-|-|TRBV28|TRBJ1-5
CASSFGRNQPQHF
TGTGCCAGCAGTTTCGGACGCAATCAGCCCCAGCATTTT
>-|TRBD2|TRBV5-1|TRBJ2-1
CASRFLAGASGEQFF
TGCGCCAGCAGGTTTCTAGCGGGAGCCTCAGGTGAGCAGTTCTTC
>-|TRBD2|TRBV9|TRBJ2-1
CASSSGGASYNEQFF
TGTGCCAGCAGCTCCGGGGGGGCCTCCTACAATGAGCAGTTCTTC
>-|-|TRBV28|TRBJ2-7
CAIEGSSYEQYF
TGTGCCATCGAGGGAAGCTCCTACGAGCAGTACTTC
>-|-|TRBV2|TRBJ2-7
CASRVGGEQYF
TGTGCCAGCAGGGTGGGAGGCGAGCAGTACTTC
>-|TRBD1|TRBV10-1|TRBJ2-5
CASSRTGKETQYF
TGCGCCAGCAGCCGGACAGGGAAAGAGACCCAGTACTTC
>-|-|TRBV11-3|TRBJ1-1
CASSWTANTEAFF
TGTGCCAGCAGCTGGACAGCCAACACTGAAGCTTTCTTT
>-|-|TRBV5-1|TRBJ2-1
CASSLGVSSYNEQFF
TGCGCCAGCAGCCTGGGGGTGAGCTCCTACAATGAGCAGTTCTTC
>-|TRBD2|TRBV7-2|TRBJ2-3
CASSLGLAGDTQYF
TGTGCCAGCAGCTTAGGACTAGCGGGAGATACGCAGTATTTT
>-|TRBD1|TRBV5-1|TRBJ1-3
CASSMGQGFGNTIYF
TGCGCCAGCAGCATGGGACAGGGATTCGGAAACACCATATATTTT
>-|-|TRBV19|TRBJ2-5
CASSIWETQYF
TGTGCCAGTAGTATATGGGAGACCCAGTACTTC
>-|TRBD1|TRBV27|TRBJ2-2
CASSRDRANTGELFF
TGTGCCAGCAGCCGGGACAGGGCGAACACCGGGGAGCTGTTTTTT
>once|TRBD1|TRBV5-6|TRBJ1-2
CASSLEGQANYGYTF
TGTGCCAGCAGCTTGGAGGGACAGGCCAACTATGGCTACACCTTC
>-|TRBD1|TRBV5-6|TRBJ1-2
CASSLMRRGGIGGYTF
TGTGCCAGCAGCCTAATGCGGAGAGGGGGCATTGGTGGCTACACCTTC
>-|-|TRBV19|TRBJ1-1
CASSTGMNTEAFF
TGTGCCAGTAGTACAGGTATGAACACTGAAGCTTTCTTT
>-|TRBD2|TRBV7-9|TRBJ2-1
CASSLTWGLAGEEQFF
TGTGCCAGCAGCTTAACCTGGGGACTAGCGGGAGAAGAGCAGTTCTTC
>-|-|TRBV14|TRBJ2-7
CASSQASSDRDSYEQYF
TGTGCCAGCAGCCAAGCCTCTAGCGACAGGGATTCCTACGAGCAGTACTTC
>-|TRBD1|TRBV19|TRBJ2-7
CASSSADRDSYEQYF
TGTGCCAGTAGTTCCGCGGACAGGGACTCCTACGAGCAGTACTTC
>-|-|TRBV30|TRBJ2-3
CASSGRTGYKDTQYF
TGTGCCTCCTCCGGGAGGACAGGGTATAAGGATACGCAGTATTTT
>-|-|TRBV10-3|TRBJ1-2
CAISESGQYGYTF
TGTGCCATCAGTGAGTCAGGGCAATATGGCTACACCTTC
>-|-|TRBV7-2|TRBJ1-5
CASSLQGRNQPQHF
TGTGCCAGCAGCTTACAGGGGCGCAATCAGCCCCAGCATTTT
>once|TRBD2|TRBV6-6|TRBJ2-7
CASSPGLAGDEQYF
TGTGCCAGCAGCCCGGGACTAGCGGGAGACGAGCAGTACTTC
>-|-|TRBV6-5|TRBJ2-1
CASRDRDNEQFF
TGTGCCAGCAGGGACAGAGACAATGAGCAGTTCTTC
>-|TRBD1|TRBV27|TRBJ2-7
CASSSGTGRPGEQYF
TGTGCCAGCAGTTCTGGGACAGGGAGACCCGGCGAGCAGTACTTC
>-|TRBD2|TRBV7-3|TRBJ2-5
CASDGSGRAGGETQYF
TGTGCCAGCGATGGTAGCGGGAGGGCCGGAGGAGAGACCCAGTACTTC
>-|-|TRBV10-3|TRBJ2-3
CAIRREGTDTQYF
TGTGCCATCCGCAGGGAAGGCACAGATACGCAGTATTTT
>few|-|TRBV30|TRBJ1-2
CAWKRGGYTF
TGTGCCTGGAAGAGAGGAGGCTACACCTTC
>few|TRBD1|TRBV6-1|TRBJ1-2
CASRETGFGGGYTF
TGTGCCAGCAGGGAGACAGGGTTTGGGGGTGGCTACACCTTC
>few|-|TRBV11-2|TRBJ2-5
CASSLGPGRETQYF
TGTGCCAGCAGCTTAGGCCCGGGACGGGAGACCCAGTACTTC
>-|TRBD2|TRBV5-1|TRBJ2-1
CASSLVLADNEQFF
TGCGCCAGCAGCTTGGTCCTAGCGGACAATGAGCAGTTCTTC
>-|-|TRBV7-9|TRBJ1-1
CASSLGAIVEAFF
TGTGCCAGCAGCTTAGGGGCGATTGTTGAAGCTTTCTTT
>few|-|TRBV7-2|TRBJ1-5
CASSLQGTGNQPQHF
TGTGCCAGCAGCTTACAGGGGACGGGCAATCAGCCCCAGCATTTT
>-|TRBD2|TRBV27|TRBJ2-3
CASRQAGGLTDTQYF
TGTGCCAGCAGGCAAGCGGGAGGTTTGACAGATACGCAGTATTTT
>-|TRBD2|TRBV7-2|TRBJ2-1
CASSYLAGGGNEQFF
TGTGCCAGCAGCTATCTGGCGGGAGGTGGGAATGAGCAGTTCTTC
>-|-|TRBV11-2|TRBJ1-2
CASSLGQAAGYGYTF
TGTGCCAGCAGCTTAGGGCAGGCCGCGGGTTATGGCTACACCTTC
>-|TRBD1|TRBV6-1|TRBJ1-2
CASRKGQGGSYGYTF
TGTGCCAGCAGAAAGGGACAGGGAGGGAGCTATGGCTACACCTTC
>-|-|TRBV2|TRBJ2-3
CASSVGGTDTQYF
TGTGCCAGCAGCGTGGGGGGCACAGATACGCAGTATTTT
>-|-|TRBV30|TRBJ2-2
CAWSVHWGEDTGELFF
TGTGCCTGGAGTGTACACTGGGGGGAAGACACCGGGGAGCTGTTTTTT
>once|TRBD1|TRBV6-6|TRBJ1-2
CVAAGDSSYGYTF
TGTGTCGCGGCCGGGGACAGCTCCTATGGCTACACCTTC
>-|-|TRBV28|TRBJ1-6
CASRIAEARRGQNSPLHF
TGTGCCAGCAGAATAGCGGAGGCTAGAAGGGGTCAAAATTCACCCCTCCACTTT
>-|TRBD1|TRBV19|TRBJ1-4
CASSIGDRDDEKLFF
TGTGCCAGTAGCATAGGGGACAGGGACGACGAAAAACTGTTTTTT
>-|-|TRBV7-2|TRBJ1-2
CASSSRPGYGYTF
TGTGCCAGCAGCTCTCGGCCGGGTTACGGCTACACCTTC
>-|-|TRBV28|TRBJ1-2
CASSSGLNLNGYTF
TGTGCCAGCAGTTCGGGACTGAATCTGAATGGCTACACCTTC
>-|-|TRBV5-1|TRBJ1-4
CASSFGTGGGLFF
TGCGCCAGCAGCTTCGGAACGGGTGGAGGACTGTTTTTT
>-|-|TRBV27|TRBJ1-5
CASRLLGGSDQPQHF
TGTGCCAGCAGACTATTGGGGGGTTCGGATCAGCCCCAGCATTTT
>once|-|TRBV6-5|TRBJ1-1
CASSPRQIPNTEAFF
TGTGCCAGCAGTCCCCGACAGATACCCAACACTGAAGCTTTCTTT
>once|-|TRBV28|TRBJ1-3
CASSSTAVGNTIYF
TGTGCCAGCAGTTCGACAGCGGTTGGAAACACCATATATTTT
>-|-|TRBV27|TRBJ1-2
CASSLLPADYGYTF
TGTGCCAGCAGTTTATTGCCAGCAGACTACGGCTACACCTTC